This T cell receptor beta chain comes out of a study of blood T cell repertoires in COVID-19. The wider study: The origin of the acute and convalescent COVID-19 samples was the United States, Italy and Spain.

Here immunoSEQ multiplex PCR was the method, and the copy in TCRdb shows in-frame clones only, minus some. The table has about 110,000 clones, approximately 70% seen once; the top ten hold around 7.3%. V gave up 7 bases and J gave up 7 bases, with 17 bases separating them. CDR1 MNHEY and CDR2 SMNVEV come from the germline V gene (reference sequence). The CDR3 length is 13 residues. Sequenced: peripheral blood. The source of this sequence is a woman aged 60-75 years with acute or convalescent COVID-19. The V and J genes are TRBV27 and TRBJ2-7; TRBD1 is a possible D gene (7 bases). This CDR3 is CASTLNRGGEQYF. The DNA for the CDR3 is TGTGCCAGCACCTTAAACAGGGGAGGAGAGCAGTACTTC.